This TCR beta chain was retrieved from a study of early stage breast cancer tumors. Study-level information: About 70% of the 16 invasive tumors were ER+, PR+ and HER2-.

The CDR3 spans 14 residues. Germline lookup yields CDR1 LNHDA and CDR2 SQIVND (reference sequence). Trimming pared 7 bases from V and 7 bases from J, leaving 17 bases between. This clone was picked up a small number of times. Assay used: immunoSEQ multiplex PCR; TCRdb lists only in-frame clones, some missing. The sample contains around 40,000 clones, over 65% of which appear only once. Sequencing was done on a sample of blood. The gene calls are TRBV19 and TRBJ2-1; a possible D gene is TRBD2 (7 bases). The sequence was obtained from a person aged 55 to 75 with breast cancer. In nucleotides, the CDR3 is TGTGCCAGTACCAAAGGGGGGGTATGGAATGAGCAGTTCTTC. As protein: CASTKGGVWNEQFF.